Listed here is a single T cell receptor (beta chain). These data originate in a study of blood T cell repertoires in COVID-19. About the study: Sites in the United States, Italy and Spain provided acute and convalescent COVID-19 samples. The analysed material was cDNA or gDNA that came from T cells, B-cell-depleted T cells, or PBMCs.

Profiled with immunoSEQ multiplex PCR; TCRdb holds only in-frame clones, not every one. The sample records 300,000 to 400,000 clones, roughly nine tenths being singletons. Sequencing was performed on PBMCs or T cells enriched from blood (not recorded which). This sequence was found in a woman between 25 and 40 years old who had recovered from COVID-19.

The CDR3: CASSESGKGNSPLHF. CDR3 nucleotides: TGTGCCAGCAGTGAATCGGGGAAAGGGAATTCACCCCTCCACTTT. The V gene is TRBV25-1, the J gene TRBJ1-6, with D uncertain. CDR3 size: 15 residues. V lost 1 base to trimming and J lost 7 bases, with 11 bases between them. Looked up from germline, CDR1 is MGHDK and CDR2 is SYGVNS.